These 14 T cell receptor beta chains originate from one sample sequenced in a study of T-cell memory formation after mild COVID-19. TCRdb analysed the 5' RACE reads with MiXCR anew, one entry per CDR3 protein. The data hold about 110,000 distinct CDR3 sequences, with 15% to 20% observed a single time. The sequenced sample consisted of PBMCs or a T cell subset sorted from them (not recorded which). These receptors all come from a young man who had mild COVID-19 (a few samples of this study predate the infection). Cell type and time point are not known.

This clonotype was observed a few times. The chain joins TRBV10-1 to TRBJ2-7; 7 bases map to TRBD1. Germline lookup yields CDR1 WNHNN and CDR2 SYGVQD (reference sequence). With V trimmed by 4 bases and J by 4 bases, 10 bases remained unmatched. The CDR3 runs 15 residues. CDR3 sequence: CASSGPGTVFYEQYV. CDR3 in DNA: TGCGCCAGCAGTGGACCCGGGACAGTGTTTTACGAGCAGTACGTC.

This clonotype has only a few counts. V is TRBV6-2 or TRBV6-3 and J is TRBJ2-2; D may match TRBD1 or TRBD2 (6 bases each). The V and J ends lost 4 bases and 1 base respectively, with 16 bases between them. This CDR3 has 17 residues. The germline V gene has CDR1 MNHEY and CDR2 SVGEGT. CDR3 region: CASSSWVKGGNTGELFF. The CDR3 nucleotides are TGTGCCAGCAGTTCCTGGGTGAAGGGGGGGAACACCGGGGAGCTGTTTTTT.

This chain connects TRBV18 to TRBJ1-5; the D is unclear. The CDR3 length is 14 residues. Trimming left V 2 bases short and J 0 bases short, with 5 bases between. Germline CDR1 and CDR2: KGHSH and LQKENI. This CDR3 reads CASSPVYSNQPQHF. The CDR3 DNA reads TGTGCCAGCTCACCAGTTTATAGCAATCAGCCCCAGCATTTT.

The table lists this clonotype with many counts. CDR3 amino acids: CASSFTHSTDTQYF. The CDR3 nucleotides are TGCGCCAGCAGCTTCACCCACAGCACAGATACGCAGTATTTT. V and J are TRBV5-1 and TRBJ2-3; D is undetermined. V lost 2 bases to trimming and J lost 0 bases, with 7 bases between them. From germline, CDR1 is SGHRS and CDR2 YFSETQ. The CDR3 extends over 14 amino acids.

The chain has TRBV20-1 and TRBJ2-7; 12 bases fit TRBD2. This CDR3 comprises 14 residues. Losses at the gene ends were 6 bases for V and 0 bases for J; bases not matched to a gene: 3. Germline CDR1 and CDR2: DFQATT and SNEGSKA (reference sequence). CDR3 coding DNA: TGCAGTGCGCTAGCGGGGGGGAGCTCCTACGAGCAGTACGTC. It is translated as CSALAGGSSYEQYV.

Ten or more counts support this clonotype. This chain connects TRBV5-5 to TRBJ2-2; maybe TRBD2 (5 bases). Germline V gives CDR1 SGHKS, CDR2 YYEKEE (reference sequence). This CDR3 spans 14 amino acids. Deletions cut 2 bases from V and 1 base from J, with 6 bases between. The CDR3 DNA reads TGTGCCAGCAGCTTCAGCGGGAACACCGGGGAGCTGTTTTTT. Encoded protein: CASSFSGNTGELFF.

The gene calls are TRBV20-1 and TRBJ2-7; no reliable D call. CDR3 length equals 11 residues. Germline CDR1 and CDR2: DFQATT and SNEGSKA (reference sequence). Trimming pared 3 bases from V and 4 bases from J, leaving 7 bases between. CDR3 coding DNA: TGCAGTGCTAGGGCCGCATACGAGCAGTACTTC. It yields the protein CSARAAYEQYF.

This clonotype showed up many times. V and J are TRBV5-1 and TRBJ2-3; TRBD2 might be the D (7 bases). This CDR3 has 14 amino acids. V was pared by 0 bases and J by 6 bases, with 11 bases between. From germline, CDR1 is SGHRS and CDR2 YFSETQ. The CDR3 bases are TGCGCCAGCAGCTTGGCCTGGGGGGGCGATACGCAGTATTTT. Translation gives CASSLAWGGDTQYF.

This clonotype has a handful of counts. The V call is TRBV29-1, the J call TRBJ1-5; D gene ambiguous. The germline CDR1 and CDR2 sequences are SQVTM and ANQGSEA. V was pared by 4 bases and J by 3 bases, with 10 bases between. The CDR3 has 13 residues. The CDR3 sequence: CSVVVRFNQPQHF. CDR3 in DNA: TGCAGCGTTGTGGTACGCTTCAATCAGCCCCAGCATTTT.

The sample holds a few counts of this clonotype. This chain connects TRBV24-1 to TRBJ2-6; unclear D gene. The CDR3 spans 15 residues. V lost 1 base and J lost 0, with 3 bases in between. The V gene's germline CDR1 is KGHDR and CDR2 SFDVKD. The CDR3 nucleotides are TGTGCCACCAGTGATTTCAGCTCTGGGGCCAACGTCCTGACTTTC. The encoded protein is CATSDFSSGANVLTF.

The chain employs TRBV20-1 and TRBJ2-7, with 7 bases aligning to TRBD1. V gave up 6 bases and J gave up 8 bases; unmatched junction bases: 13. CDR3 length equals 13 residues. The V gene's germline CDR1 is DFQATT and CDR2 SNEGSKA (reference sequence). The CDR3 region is CSARLGTVMQQYF. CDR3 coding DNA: TGCAGTGCGCGTCTCGGGACAGTGATGCAGCAGTACTTC.

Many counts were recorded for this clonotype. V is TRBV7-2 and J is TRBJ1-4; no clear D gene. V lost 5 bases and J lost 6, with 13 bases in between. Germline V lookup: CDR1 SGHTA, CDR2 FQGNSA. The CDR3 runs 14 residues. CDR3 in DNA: TGTGCCAGCAGCAACCAGAAAGGGCATGAAAAACTGTTTTTT. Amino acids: CASSNQKGHEKLFF.

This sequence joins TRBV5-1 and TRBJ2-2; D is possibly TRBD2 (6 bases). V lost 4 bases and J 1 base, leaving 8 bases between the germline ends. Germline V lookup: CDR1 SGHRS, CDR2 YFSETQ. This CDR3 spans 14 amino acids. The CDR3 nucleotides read TGCGCCAGCAGCGGGACTGAGAACACCGGGGAGCTGTTTTTT. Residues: CASSGTENTGELFF.

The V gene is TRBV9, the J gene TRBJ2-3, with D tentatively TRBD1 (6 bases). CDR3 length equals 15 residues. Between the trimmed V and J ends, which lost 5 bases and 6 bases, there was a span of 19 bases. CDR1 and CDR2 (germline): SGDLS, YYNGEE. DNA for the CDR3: TGTGCCAGCAGACCTACAGGGATTTCTGCGGATACGCAGTATTTT. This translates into CASRPTGISADTQYF. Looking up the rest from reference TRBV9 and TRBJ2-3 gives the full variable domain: DSGVTQTPKHLITATGQRVTLRCSPRSGDLSVYWYQQSLDQGLQFLIQYYNGEERAKGNILERFSAQQFPDLHSELNLSSLELGDSALYFCASRPTGISADTQYFGPGTRLTVL.